One sample yielded the 9 T cell receptor beta chains listed below, sequenced in a study of OX40 agonist ivuxolimab in advanced cancers. TCRdb's table, derived via immunoSEQ multiplex PCR, lists solely in-frame clones and lacks some. The sample consists of 50,000 to 70,000 clones, roughly 80% of them appearing once. This specimen was CD4+ or CD8+ T cells sorted from blood, taken in a trial of the OX40 agonist ivuxolimab. These receptors all come from an adult with an advanced solid tumor such as melanoma, head and neck, liver or kidney cancer.

The DNA for the CDR3 is TGTGCCAGCAGCCGAGGGCGGGCAACGCAGTATTTT. Protein sequence: CASSRGRATQYF. The rearrangement links TRBV11-3 to TRBJ2-3; the D gene is possibly TRBD2 (5 bases). This CDR3 is built from 12 residues. The ends were cut back, 5 bases at V and 9 bases at J, with 12 bases in the middle. The germline V gene encodes CDR1 SGHNT and CDR2 YENEEA.

V and J are TRBV5-6 and TRBJ1-5; the match to TRBD1 covers 9 bases. From germline, CDR1 is SGHDT and CDR2 YYEEEE. Trimming at V came to 2 bases and at J to 5 bases, leaving 11 bases not matched to a gene. The CDR3 has 17 amino acids. In DNA form, the CDR3 reads TGTGCCAGCAGCTTAACTGGACAGGGGACATTTTATCAGCCCCAGCATTTT. Residues: CASSLTGQGTFYQPQHF. The whole variable domain, remainder taken from reference TRBV5-6 and TRBJ1-5, is DAGVTQSPTHLIKTRGQQVTLRCSPKSGHDTVSWYQQALGQGPQFIFQYYEEEERQRGNFPDRFSGHQFPNYSSELNVNALLLGDSALYLCASSLTGQGTFYQPQHFGDGTRLSIL.

V and J are TRBV6-1 and TRBJ2-7; TRBD1 agrees at 7 bases. The CDR3 has 14 residues. J was trimmed by 3 bases and V by 7 bases; bases with no gene match: 9. From germline, CDR1 is MNHNS and CDR2 SASEGT. In nucleotides, the CDR3 is TGTGCCAGCACGCTCGACAGGGTGAACTACGAGCAGTACTTC. Amino acid sequence: CASTLDRVNYEQYF.

The genes are TRBV9 and TRBJ2-7; 7 bases align to TRBD2. The germline gives CDR1 SGDLS, CDR2 YYNGEE. CDR3 size: 14 residues. The V segment lost 3 bases and the J segment 3 bases; nucleotides outside the gene matches: 6. This CDR3 reads CASSAAGGSYEQYF. In DNA, the CDR3 is TGTGCCAGCAGCGCAGCCGGCGGGAGCTACGAGCAGTACTTC.

The chain links TRBV6-5 to TRBJ1-6, with D tentatively TRBD1 (6 bases). The CDR3 consists of 12 residues. Germline lookup yields CDR1 MNHEY and CDR2 SVGAGI. The V gene lost 5 bases and the J gene lost 10 bases, with 9 bases spanning the gap. CDR3 region: CASSAGVSPLHF. The CDR3 nucleotides read TGTGCCAGCAGTGCAGGGGTGTCACCCCTCCACTTT.

This chain connects TRBV18 to TRBJ2-3; 13 bases map to TRBD2. V lost 4 bases, J lost 5 bases, and 3 bases stayed unmatched. The germline gives CDR1 KGHSH, CDR2 LQKENI. There are 15 residues in the CDR3. The CDR3 nucleotides are TGTGCCAGCTCACGGACTAGCGGGAGTAGAGATACGCAGTATTTT. As protein: CASSRTSGSRDTQYF.

The gene calls are TRBV28 and TRBJ1-1, with no clear D. CDR3 size: 13 residues. Germline V gene sequence: CDR1 MDHEN, CDR2 SYDVKM. The ends were cut back, 4 bases at V and 4 bases at J, with 10 bases in the middle. The CDR3 DNA sequence: TGTGCCAGCAGTTCCCCAGCGAGCACTGAAGCTTTCTTT. It is translated as CASSSPASTEAFF.

The chain carries TRBV2 and TRBJ2-5, with a weak D call TRBD1 (6 bases). Germline-derived CDR1 and CDR2 are SNHLY and FYNNEI. V lost 7 bases to trimming and J lost 3 bases, with 15 bases between them. CDR3 length equals 14 residues. This CDR3 is CASTMDRKKETQYF. CDR3 nucleotide sequence: TGTGCCAGCACGATGGACAGAAAAAAAGAGACCCAGTACTTC.

This sequence joins TRBV18 and TRBJ2-5; no firm D call. V was pared by 6 bases and J by 0 bases, with 8 bases between. CDR1 and CDR2 (germline): KGHSH, LQKENI. The CDR3 loop spans 13 amino acids. The CDR3 nucleotides are TGTGCCAGCTCTCTAAACCACCAAGAGACCCAGTACTTC. It specifies CASSLNHQETQYF.